The sequence of this T cell receptor (beta chain) was determined in a study of blood T cell repertoires in COVID-19 (dated by TCRdb to the early 2020s). Background on the whole study: Samples covering the acute and convalescent phases of COVID-19 were provided by collaborators in the United States, Italy and Spain. A de-identified subject ID, COVID-19 status, age in years and sex were almost always included in the sample metadata. Subjects who had been exposed to COVID-19, were actively infected with it, or had recovered from it provided the deeply sampled blood TCRbeta repertoires that made up the dataset. The material from the prospective study consisted of cDNA or gDNA derived from T cells, B-cell-depleted T cells, or PBMCs. Samples came from the ongoing ImmuneRACE study (first 160 participants) plus 1,254 subjects from 6 global collaborators. Where available, HLA class I and class II types were obtained from metadata supplied by the sample provider rather than from assay-based typing. A freely available public database, intended as a resource for researchers studying the immune response to SARS-CoV-2, is where the repertoires were released.

A remark on this clone: The target of this receptor is not known. No base qualities exist here, and no much larger clone lies one base off it.

Participants in the prospective study were aged about 18 to 90 years, lived in under 30 United States geographic areas, and enrolled through a virtual design. In the prospective study, participants were assigned to cohorts based on the clinical history participants reported in a screening survey and a study questionnaire. Recovered participants in ImmuneRACE Cohort 3 were defined as having two consecutive negative NP/OP PCR tests, clearance from a healthcare professional, or resolution of symptoms. Mobile phlebotomists in the prospective study collected whole blood, serum and a nasopharyngeal or oropharyngeal swab from every participant. Prospective study participants could optionally give additional blood draws and questionnaires over an approximately 2-month period. Prospective study blood samples were shipped either frozen or at room temperature before DNA extraction. TCRbeta CDR3 regions were amplified from genomic DNA by means of the immunoSEQ Assay, a bias-controlled multiplex PCR. The authors processed their data as follows. Nucleated cell counts per sample were estimated from amplification of reference gene primers within the assay. Sequence reads were collapsed and filtered to measure the absolute abundance of every unique TCRbeta CDR3 rearrangement. For each sample, productive Simpson clonality was calculated as the square root of Simpson's diversity index across productive rearrangements. The clones in this table, taken by TCRdb from immuneACCESS, are in-frame only. Not every clone is retained; where verified, under half of the shortfall comes from an unresolved V gene, and the cause of the rest is unknown. The V and J calls and clone size are taken from that table; D and trimming were inferred from the DNA. For this sample the table gives a few hundred thousand clones, of which 80% to 90% were detected only once. The ten largest account for over 2% of the sample.

Here is what the overall study found, with its caveats: The quantity of clinical and demographic metadata differed by source and by participant and was supplied without curation.

V loses 6 bases at its end and J loses 1 base; junction bases beyond the gene matches: 3. The germline V gene (reference sequence) supplies CDR1 MNHEY and CDR2 SMNVEV. Counted from cysteine to phenylalanine, this CDR3 has 14 amino acids. Of all the DNA, just the CDR3 is kept, 42 bases in frame from base 1. The clonotype originates from a young man who had recovered from COVID-19. Sequencing was performed on PBMCs or T cells enriched from blood (not recorded which). In this chain, TRBV27 is recombined with TRBJ2-1, with 7 junctional bases fitting TRBD2. The CDR3 amino acid sequence is: CASSPSGSYNEQFF. The bases read TGTGCCAGCAGCCCTAGCGGATCCTACAATGAGCAGTTCTTC.